Presented here are 12 T cell receptor beta chains from one specimen sequenced in a study of blood T cell repertoires in COVID-19. Repertoires were generated with immunoSEQ multiplex PCR, while TCRdb's copy carries only in-frame clones and drops some. The data contain roughly 81,000 clones, around 80% of them seen just once; the ten biggest clones take up 8% to 13%. Sequenced sample: peripheral blood. The receptors shown here come from a man aged 55-75 years with acute or convalescent COVID-19.

This clone was seen more than once but under ten times. V is TRBV7-3 and J is TRBJ1-2; the match to TRBD1 covers 11 bases. Germline assignment: CDR1 SGHTA and CDR2 FQGTGA. This CDR3 comprises 16 residues. V shed 2 bases, J shed 8 bases, and the junction held 10 bases outside the gene matches. The DNA for the CDR3 is TGTGCCAGCAGCTTATCAGGTGGACAGGGGGCGCACGGCTACACCTTC. It codes for CASSLSGGQGAHGYTF.

The chain has TRBV2 and TRBJ1-2; D not resolved. Germline assignment: CDR1 SNHLY and CDR2 FYNNEI. V was shortened by 7 bases and J by 2 bases, with 8 bases between the two germline ends. The CDR3 extends over 12 amino acids. For the CDR3, the DNA is TGTGCCAGCACGGGTTGGAACTATGGCTACACCTTC. It codes for CASTGWNYGYTF.

V and J are TRBV7-2 and TRBJ2-3; D might be TRBD1 (6 bases). Between the trimmed V and J ends, which lost 4 bases and 2 bases, there was a span of 10 bases. In germline, CDR1 is SGHTA, CDR2 FQGNSA. CDR3 length: 14 residues. CDR3 in amino acids: CASSSTGLTDTQYF. CDR3 nucleotides: TGTGCCAGCAGCTCAACAGGGCTCACAGATACGCAGTATTTT.

The chain combines TRBV4-3 with TRBJ1-2; tentative D call: TRBD1 (5 bases). V was shortened by 0 bases and J by 7 bases, with 9 bases between the two germline ends. Per the germline V gene, CDR1 is LGHNA and CDR2 is YSLEER. There are 13 residues in the CDR3. The CDR3 coding sequence is TGCGCCAGCAGCCAAGATGCAGGGTCTGGCTACACCTTC. Translated, it gives CASSQDAGSGYTF.

This chain connects TRBV3-1 (or the pseudogene TRBV3-2) to TRBJ2-7; 7 bases map to TRBD2. Germline trimming cut 0 bases from V and 2 bases from J; bases unmatched to any gene: 7. This CDR3 comprises 16 residues. CDR1 LGHDT and CDR2 YNNKEL come from the germline V gene (reference sequence). CDR3 sequence reads: CASSQDLAVIPYEQYF. The CDR3 nucleotides are TGTGCCAGCAGCCAAGACCTAGCGGTGATCCCCTACGAGCAGTACTTC.

The chain links TRBV4-3 to TRBJ2-4; D may be TRBD2 (6 bases). The CDR3 runs 19 residues. Trimming shortened V by 1 base and J by 0 bases, and 19 bases separated the two germline ends. The V gene's germline CDR1 is LGHNA and CDR2 YSLEER. CDR3 region: CASSQVFGGNQLAKNIQYF. CDR3 bases: TGCGCCAGCAGCCAAGTCTTTGGGGGGAACCAACTAGCCAAAAACATTCAGTACTTC.

The genes are TRBV5-5 and TRBJ1-4; the D is unclear. The CDR3 contains 13 residues. The ends were cut back, 1 base at V and 7 bases at J, with 8 bases in the middle. The germline V gene has CDR1 SGHKS and CDR2 YYEKEE (reference sequence). The CDR3 coding sequence is TGTGCCAGCAGCTTGTTAGGAGGTGAAAAACTGTTTTTT. Protein: CASSLLGGEKLFF.

The V gene is TRBV24-1, the J gene TRBJ2-2, with 12 nucleotides matching TRBD2. The CDR3 is 16 amino acids. The J segment lost 5 bases and the V segment lost 4 bases, leaving 4 bases of the junction unmatched. The germline V gene has CDR1 KGHDR and CDR2 SFDVKD. CDR3 nucleotides: TGTGCCACCAGTGACCTAGCGGGAGGGTGGACCGGGGAGCTGTTTTTT. Amino acid sequence: CATSDLAGGWTGELFF.

This clone showed up just once. The chain uses TRBV7-9 and TRBJ1-1; 10 bases line up with TRBD1. Germline CDR1 SEHNR, CDR2 FQNEAQ (reference sequence). V trimming: 0 bases; J trimming: 1 base; junction bases outside the gene matches: 5. The CDR3 totals 17 residues. CDR3 nucleotides: TGTGCCAGCAGCTTAGCTTACCGGGACAGGGGGAACACTGAAGCTTTCTTT. This translates into CASSLAYRDRGNTEAFF.

The chain couples TRBV5-4 to TRBJ2-7; 8 nucleotides align to TRBD1. Germline values: CDR1 SGHNT, CDR2 YYREEE (reference sequence). The trim removed 4 bases at V and 1 base at J, leaving 4 bases unmatched. There are 14 residues in the CDR3. CDR3 loop: CASSDRQGSYEQYF. CDR3 nucleotide sequence: TGTGCCAGCAGCGATCGACAGGGGTCCTACGAGCAGTACTTC.

This clone was found once. The genes are TRBV5-1 and TRBJ2-3; the match to TRBD1 covers 8 bases. The CDR3 covers 16 residues. V dropped 4 bases and J dropped 0; count of bases not matched to a gene: 7. In germline, CDR1 is SGHRS, CDR2 YFSETQ. CDR3 region: CASSILRGRSTDTQYF. DNA for the CDR3: TGCGCCAGCAGCATTCTCAGGGGGCGCAGCACAGATACGCAGTATTTT.

This clone was counted only a few times. CDR3 in DNA: TGTGCCAGCACCCCCCCGGTGGGACAGGCCCCCTACAATGAGCAGTTCTTC. Its translation: CASTPPVGQAPYNEQFF. This chain connects TRBV21-1 to TRBJ2-1; the table assigns TRBD1, which was not confirmed against the DNA. TRBV21-1 is termed a pseudogene. The CDR3 length is 17 residues.